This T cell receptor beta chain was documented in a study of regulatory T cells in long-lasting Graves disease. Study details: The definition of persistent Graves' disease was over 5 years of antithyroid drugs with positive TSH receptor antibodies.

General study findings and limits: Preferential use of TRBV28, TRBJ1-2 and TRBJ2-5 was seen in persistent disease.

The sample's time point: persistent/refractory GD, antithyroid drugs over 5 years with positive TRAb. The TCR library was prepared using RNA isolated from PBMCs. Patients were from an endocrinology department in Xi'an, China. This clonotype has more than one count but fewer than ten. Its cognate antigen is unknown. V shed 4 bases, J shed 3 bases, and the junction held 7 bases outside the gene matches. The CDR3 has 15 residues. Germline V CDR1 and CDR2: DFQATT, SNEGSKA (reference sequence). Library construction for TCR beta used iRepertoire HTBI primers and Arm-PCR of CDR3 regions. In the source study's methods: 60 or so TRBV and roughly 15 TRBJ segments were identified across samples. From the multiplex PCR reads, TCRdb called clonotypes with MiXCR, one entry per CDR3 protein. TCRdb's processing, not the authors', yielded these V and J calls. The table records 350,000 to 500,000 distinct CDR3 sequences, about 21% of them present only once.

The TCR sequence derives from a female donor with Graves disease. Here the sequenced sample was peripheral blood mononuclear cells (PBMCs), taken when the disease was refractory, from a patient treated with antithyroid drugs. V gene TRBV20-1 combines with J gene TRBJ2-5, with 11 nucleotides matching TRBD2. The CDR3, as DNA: TGCAGTGCTATAGCGGGAGGGCCAGGCAAAGAGACCCAGTACTTC. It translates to CSAIAGGPGKETQYF.